This T cell receptor (beta chain) emerged from a study of CD4 T cells in relation to SARS-CoV-2 and coronaviruses. Study information: ViraFEST: approximately 10-day antigen culture of PBMCs, then TCR beta CDR3 sequencing. The negative reference was HIV-1 Nef peptide pool or peptide-free culture. The study, taken as a whole, reports: No donor gave both pre-pandemic and post-infection samples.

Remarks on this clone: Its antigen is not known.

This table comes from immunoSEQ multiplex PCR, and its TCRdb copy is limited to in-frame clones, with some not included. The profile shows 20,000 or so clones, approximately 68% of them singletons. Unexposed donor CD4+ T cells date from 2011-2018, before the COVID-19 pandemic. Isolation of CD4+ T cells took place after approximately 11 days in culture. Unexposed-donor CD4+ T cells were probed with SARS-CoV-2 S/N and four cold-coronavirus spikes, cells permitting. The sequence was collected from a human donor in good health. The specimen sequenced was CD4+ T cells from PBMCs, cultured in vitro.

CDR3 nucleotides: TGCGCCAGCAGCTTGGCGGGACAGGGGAATCAGCCCCAGCATTTT. It encodes CASSLAGQGNQPQHF. The chain links TRBV5-1 to TRBJ1-5; 10 bases fit TRBD1. The V gene's germline CDR1 is SGHRS and CDR2 YFSETQ. The ends lost 0 bases at V and 4 bases at J; junction bases unmatched: 1. The CDR3 length is 15 residues.